The clone carrying this T cell receptor (beta chain) was counted between two and nine times. This entry belongs to a study of blood T cell repertoires in COVID-19. Sequencing used immunoSEQ multiplex PCR; TCRdb keeps in-frame clones, though not all of them. The sample includes about 340,000 clones, around four fifths of them seen just once. Per the germline V gene, CDR1 is GTSNPN and CDR2 is SVGIG (reference sequence). V shed 0 bases and J shed 0 bases, with 12 bases lying between them. The CDR3 consists of 15 residues. This TCR was recovered from a man aged 25-45 years with active or convalescent COVID-19. Sequencing was performed on peripheral blood. The rearrangement uses TRBV30 and TRBJ2-7, with D perhaps matching TRBD1 (5 bases). CDR3 nucleotide sequence: TGTGCCTGGAGTGTCCAATCGGACACCTCCTACGAGCAGTACTTC. Its protein is CAWSVQSDTSYEQYF. Combining the CDR3 with reference TRBV30 and TRBJ2-7 gives the whole variable domain SQTIHQWPATLVQPVGSPLSLECTVEGTSNPNLYWYRQAAGRGLQLLFYSVGIGQISSEVPQNLSASRPQDRQFILSSKKLLLSDSGFYLCAWSVQSDTSYEQYFGPGTRLTVT.